This T cell receptor (beta chain) was sequenced in a study of shared clonotypes between healthy human individuals. In regard to this clone: What it recognizes is unknown.

The table came from immunoSEQ multiplex PCR; TCRdb's copy has only in-frame clones and leaves some out. The sample lists around 510,000 clones, approximately 94% seen once, with under 0.065% in the top ten. Study conclusions and caveats: Unshared clonotypes carried lower generation probabilities than those common to all four donors. Larger richness was generally estimated for naive than memory subsets.

From germline, CDR1 is LNHDA and CDR2 SQIVND (reference sequence). The germline V and J ends were trimmed by 3 bases and 1 base, with 6 bases remaining between them. This CDR3 is built from 13 residues. Input material: naive CD4+ T cells sorted from blood. Subset reported: CD45RA+ positively selected. The sequence came from a woman in her twenties or thirties in good health. The rearrangement links TRBV19 to TRBJ1-1; D is ambiguous. CDR3 amino acids: CASSITPNTEAFF. CDR3 coding DNA: TGTGCCAGTAGTATCACACCGAACACTGAAGCTTTCTTT.